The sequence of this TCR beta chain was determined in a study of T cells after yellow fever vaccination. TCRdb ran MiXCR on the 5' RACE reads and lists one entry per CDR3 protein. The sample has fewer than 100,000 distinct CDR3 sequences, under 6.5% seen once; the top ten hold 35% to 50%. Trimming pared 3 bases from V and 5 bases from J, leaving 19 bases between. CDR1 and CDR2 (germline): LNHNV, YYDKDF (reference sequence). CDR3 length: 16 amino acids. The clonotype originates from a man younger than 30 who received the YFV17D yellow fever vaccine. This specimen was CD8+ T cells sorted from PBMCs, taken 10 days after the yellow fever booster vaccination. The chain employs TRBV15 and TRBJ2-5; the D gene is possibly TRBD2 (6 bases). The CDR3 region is CATSSGGGESGETQYF. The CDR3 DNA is TGTGCCACCAGCAGCGGCGGCGGGGAGTCAGGGGAGACCCAGTACTTC.